Sequencing of this TCR beta chain was carried out in a study of blood T cell repertoires in COVID-19 (dated by TCRdb to about 2020). For the study in its entirety: Samples covering the acute and convalescent phases of COVID-19 were provided by collaborators in the United States, Italy and Spain. The dataset comprised deeply sampled blood TCRbeta repertoires from subjects exposed to, actively infected with, or recovered from COVID-19. The sample metadata nearly always contained a de-identified subject ID, COVID-19 status, age in years and sex. Where available, HLA class I and class II types were taken from metadata supplied by the sample provider and were not determined by assay-based typing. Samples were obtained from the ongoing ImmuneRACE study (first 160 participants) and from some 1,300 subjects provided by 6 global collaborators. The prospective study material was composed of cDNA or gDNA derived from T cells, B-cell-depleted T cells, or PBMCs. The repertoires were released in a freely available public database meant as a resource for research on the immune response to SARS-CoV-2. Study-wide conclusions, independent of this receptor: The quantity of clinical and demographic metadata differed by source and by participant and was supplied without curation.

TCRbeta CDR3 regions were amplified from genomic DNA by means of the immunoSEQ Assay, a bias-controlled multiplex PCR. The paper's data handling went like this. The number of nucleated cells in each sample was estimated by amplification of reference gene primers within the assay. To quantify the absolute abundance of each unique TCRbeta CDR3 rearrangement, sequence reads were collapsed and filtered. For each sample, productive Simpson clonality was calculated as the square root of Simpson's diversity index over productive rearrangements. TCRdb stores this immuneACCESS table with in-frame sequences only. Part of the clones is absent; in the studies checked, under half of the shortfall reflects unresolved V genes, and no reason is known for the rest. V, J and clone size were drawn from that table, and D and trimming were deduced from the DNA. The sample records about 120,000 clones, about 81% of which are singletons. The ten largest clones capture about 3.8% of the sample.

As concerns this clone: What antigen it recognizes has not been identified. No base qualities exist here, and no much larger clone lies one base off it.

The collaborating institutions used their own protocols to collect whole blood in K2EDTA tubes. For TCRbeta analysis, collaborator samples were shipped as frozen whole blood, as isolated PBMCs, or as DNA extracted from either sample type. The sample was peripheral blood. This receptor was obtained from a woman aged 45-65 years with acute or convalescent COVID-19.

The nucleotide sequence reads TGCAGCGTTGAACGCTGGGGCGCCGACAATGAGCAGTTCTTC. Its product reads: CSVERWGADNEQFF. Recombination linked TRBV29-1 to TRBJ2-1; a tentative D match to TRBD1 spans 5 bases. From the germline V gene, CDR1 is SQVTM and CDR2 is ANQGSEA. Spanning cysteine to phenylalanine, the CDR3 consists of 14 amino acids. The DNA shown is the 42-base CDR3, in frame from base 1. V is pared back by 2 bases and J by 5 bases, with 13 bases lying between the germline termini.